Sequencing of this TCR beta chain was carried out in a study of immune evolution from preneoplasia to lung adenocarcinoma. For this clone: No antigen is known for it.

Trimming took 6 bases from V and 2 from J; bases not matched to a gene: 6. Per germline, CDR1 LGHNT and CDR2 FRNRAP. The CDR3 sequence is 15 residues long. The repertoire was sequenced with immunoSEQ multiplex PCR; TCRdb's copy has only in-frame clones and lacks some. Of 7,300 or so clones detected, around 70% appear once; the ten largest clones hold 11%. Two lung cancer pathologists independently confirmed each histologic diagnosis. Findings and caveats of the study: From normal lung to invasive adenocarcinoma, top clone frequencies appeared to decrease. Later-stage lesions seemingly showed higher T cell density and diversity than normal lung.

This TCR came from a donor of 70 years or more with lung adenocarcinoma. Some clones in this sample may be carry-over from other donors' samples. The sequenced sample consisted of FFPE lung adenocarcinoma in situ tissue. The J gene is TRBJ2-5, the V gene TRBV12-5; TRBD2 matches 10 bases. CDR3 amino acids: CASGKGLALQETQYF. The CDR3 nucleotides are TGTGCTAGTGGCAAGGGACTAGCGCTACAAGAGACCCAGTACTTC.